The next 29 T cell receptor beta chains were all read from a single sample in a study of T cell responses to AZD1222 COVID-19 vaccine. Produced via immunoSEQ multiplex PCR; TCRdb's table is partial and in-frame only. Altogether 170,000 or so clones are present, approximately 90% being singletons, with the ten largest covering about 3%. This specimen consisted of peripheral blood, obtained on day 0 of AZD1222 vaccination. All receptors come from an adult in good health.

V is TRBV19 and J is TRBJ2-5; 8 nucleotides agree with TRBD2. Germline V gene sequence: CDR1 LNHDA, CDR2 SQIVND (reference sequence). The CDR3 length is 13 residues. Trimming cost V 6 bases and J 4 bases; bases outside gene matches: 4. CDR3 region: CASRPTSGETQYF. The CDR3 coding sequence is TGTGCCAGTAGACCCACTAGCGGAGAGACCCAGTACTTC.

This clone was counted a single time. This chain uses TRBV9 with TRBJ1-1, with D possibly TRBD1 on 5 matching bases. Deletions cut 0 bases from V and 0 bases from J, with 21 bases between. CDR1 SGDLS and CDR2 YYNGEE come from the germline V gene. This CDR3 has 19 amino acids. CDR3 loop: CASSVVNSKGPTMNTEAFF. In nucleotides, the CDR3 is TGTGCCAGCAGCGTAGTGAATTCGAAGGGACCAACCATGAACACTGAAGCTTTCTTT.

This rearrangement joins TRBV19 to TRBJ2-3, with TRBD1 matching over 8 bases. With V trimmed by 4 bases and J by 1 base, 13 bases remained unmatched. This CDR3 has 18 residues. Looked up from germline, CDR1 is LNHDA and CDR2 is SQIVND (reference sequence). Here the CDR3 reads CASSTFHRGGQGTDTQYF. The CDR3 coding sequence is TGTGCCAGTAGTACTTTCCATCGAGGGGGACAGGGCACAGATACGCAGTATTTT.

This clone was found a few times. The chain links TRBV11-2 to TRBJ2-1, with 7 positions matching TRBD2. After removal of 2 bases from V and 7 bases from J, the junction contained 8 bases not matched to a gene. The germline gives CDR1 SGHAT, CDR2 FQNNGV. The CDR3 is 15 residues long. Here the CDR3 reads CASSLYAGVGNEQFF. In DNA form, the CDR3 reads TGTGCCAGCAGCTTATATGCGGGAGTCGGGAATGAGCAGTTCTTC.

V is TRBV6-1 and J is TRBJ2-5, with TRBD2 as a possible D gene (5 bases). Between the trimmed V and J ends, which lost 0 bases and 6 bases, there was a span of 17 bases. The CDR3 length is 16 residues. Per the germline V gene, CDR1 is MNHNS and CDR2 is SASEGT. The CDR3 DNA follows: TGTGCCAGCAGTGAAGCGCTCTTACTAGGGCTCAAGACCCAGTACTTC. Translated, it gives CASSEALLLGLKTQYF.

The chain couples TRBV2 to TRBJ1-3, with 11 bases fitting TRBD1. This CDR3 is 15 amino acids long. The germline V gene encodes CDR1 SNHLY and CDR2 FYNNEI. The ends lost 6 bases at V and 2 bases at J; junction bases unmatched: 3. The CDR3 is CASSSGQGAGNTIYF. CDR3 coding DNA: TGTGCCAGCAGCTCGGGACAGGGGGCTGGAAACACCATATATTTT. Full variable domain (rest looked up from reference TRBV2 and TRBJ1-3): EPEVTQTPSHQVTQMGQEVILRCVPISNHLYFYWYRQILGQKVEFLVSFYNNEISEKSEIFDDQFSVERPDGSNFTLKIRSTKLEDSAMYFCASSSGQGAGNTIYFGEGSWLTVV.

This clone turned up a few times. CDR3 residues: CASSLIANTEAFF. CDR3 nucleotides: TGCGCCAGCAGCTTGATAGCGAACACTGAAGCTTTCTTT. The chain couples TRBV5-1 to TRBJ1-1; D gene ambiguous. The CDR3 totals 13 residues. CDR1 SGHRS and CDR2 YFSETQ come from the germline V gene. The germline V and J ends were trimmed by 1 base and 1 base, with 5 bases remaining between them.

The chain has TRBV5-8 and TRBJ2-2, with D tentatively TRBD2 (5 bases). The germline V and J ends were trimmed by 3 bases and 0 bases, with 12 bases remaining between them. Germline V gene sequence: CDR1 SGHTS, CDR2 YDEGEE. The CDR3 sequence is 16 residues long. The CDR3 DNA reads as TGTGCCAGCAGCTCCTTCAGCGGATCGAACACCGGGGAGCTGTTTTTT. It encodes CASSSFSGSNTGELFF.

The chain uses TRBV9 and TRBJ2-2; TRBD2 aligns across 10 bases. CDR1 is SGDLS and CDR2 is YYNGEE in the germline V gene. This CDR3 has 19 amino acids. The J segment lost 4 bases and the V segment lost 4 bases, leaving 16 bases of the junction unmatched. The CDR3 nucleotides are TGTGCCAGCAGCCCGACCGGGCTAGCGGGGGCCCCCCGCACCGGGGAGCTGTTTTTT. This gives the protein CASSPTGLAGAPRTGELFF.

This sequence joins TRBV6-4 and TRBJ2-1, with 7 bases that match TRBD2. The germline V gene has CDR1 MRHNA and CDR2 SNTAGT. This CDR3 has 15 residues. V was pared by 2 bases and J by 5 bases, with 6 bases of the junction left unmatched. The CDR3 reads CASSDPLLANNEQFF. The DNA for the CDR3 is TGTGCCAGCAGTGACCCCTTACTAGCGAACAATGAGCAGTTCTTC.

The chain uses TRBV24-1 and TRBJ1-2, with TRBD1 identical over 7 bases. The germline V gene encodes CDR1 KGHDR and CDR2 SFDVKD. The CDR3 runs to 15 residues. V dropped 3 bases and J dropped 5; count of bases not matched to a gene: 8. The CDR3 sequence: CATSDGIQGRYGYTF. The CDR3, as DNA: TGTGCCACCAGTGATGGTATACAGGGGAGGTATGGCTACACCTTC.

V usage is TRBV7-5 and J usage is TRBJ2-1; whether TRBD2, the table's D call, matches the DNA was not checked. TRBV7-5 constitutes a pseudogene. This CDR3 comprises 14 residues. The CDR3 region has the DNA TGTGTCCGCCTCCCCCGGGAGGGCTACAATGAGCAGTTCTTC. Translated, it gives CVRLPREGYNEQFF.

The genes are TRBV7-2 and TRBJ2-7, with 7 bases that match TRBD2. The J segment lost 2 bases and the V segment lost 5 bases, leaving 9 bases of the junction unmatched. This CDR3 contains 15 residues. Germline assignment: CDR1 SGHTA and CDR2 FQGNSA. The chain's CDR3 is CASSEASSGAYEQYF. The CDR3 nucleotides are TGTGCCAGCAGCGAAGCGTCTAGCGGAGCCTACGAGCAGTACTTC.

This chain links TRBV30 with TRBJ1-1; TRBD1 aligns across 9 bases. The CDR3 has 13 amino acids. The trim removed 4 bases at V and 8 bases at J, leaving 8 bases unmatched. CDR1 is GTSNPN and CDR2 is SVGIG in the germline V gene (reference sequence). The CDR3 sequence is CAWTPGTGSEAFF. In nucleotides, the CDR3 is TGTGCCTGGACCCCCGGGACAGGGTCCGAAGCTTTCTTT.

This rearrangement joins TRBV4-2 to TRBJ1-2, with 8 bases aligning to TRBD1. The CDR3 is 14 amino acids. Germline CDR1 and CDR2: LGHNA and YNFKEQ. V shed 7 bases and J 5 bases; nucleotides not matched to a gene: 9. The CDR3 DNA reads TGTGCCAGCACCTCGGACAGGGCGACTTATGGCTACACCTTC. It translates to CASTSDRATYGYTF.

CDR3 bases: TGTGCCAGCAGTTCAACAGGGGGCACTGAAGCTTTCTTT. It codes for CASSSTGGTEAFF. The chain joins TRBV6-1 to TRBJ1-1; 8 bases are shared with TRBD1. Germline V gene lookup returns CDR1 MNHNS and CDR2 SASEGT. The J segment lost 4 bases and the V segment lost 5 bases, leaving 3 bases of the junction unmatched. The CDR3 runs 13 residues.

This clone has a single count. CDR3 DNA sequence: TGTGCCAGCAGCTTATTGTACACCGGGGAGCTGTTTTTT. Protein: CASSLLYTGELFF. The chain couples TRBV7-2 to TRBJ2-2; D ambiguous. The CDR3 consists of 13 residues. V lost 2 bases to trimming and J lost 3 bases, with 4 bases between them. Germline values: CDR1 SGHTA, CDR2 FQGNSA.

This clone was detected only a few times. The V gene is TRBV29-1, the J gene TRBJ1-1; D perhaps matches TRBD1 (6 bases). This CDR3 has 18 amino acids. The V gene's germline CDR1 is SQVTM and CDR2 ANQGSEA. Trimming shortened V by 4 bases and J by 6 bases, and 30 bases separated the two germline ends. The CDR3 reads CSVASRRLNGGGSSEAFF. The CDR3 nucleotides read TGCAGCGTTGCGTCAAGACGGTTGAACGGAGGGGGAAGCTCTGAAGCTTTCTTT.

The chain recombines TRBV25-1 with TRBJ2-7; D is unclear. Trimming took 5 bases from V and 3 from J, leaving 11 bases between them. In germline, CDR1 is MGHDK, CDR2 SYGVNS. The CDR3 runs to 13 residues. For the CDR3, the DNA is TGTGCCAGCAGTTACGGACGAAGCTACGAGCAGTACTTC. Protein: CASSYGRSYEQYF.

The CDR3 reads CASSWNGNEQYF. The CDR3 DNA sequence: TGTGCCAGCAGCTGGAACGGAAACGAGCAGTACTTC. J is TRBJ2-7 and V is TRBV7-2, with D uncertain. There are 12 residues in the CDR3. The germline V gene has CDR1 SGHTA and CDR2 FQGNSA. V shed 4 bases and J shed 5 bases, with 9 bases lying between them.

The chain employs TRBV6-6 and TRBJ1-3, with D maybe TRBD1 (6 bases). Germline lookup yields CDR1 MNHNY and CDR2 SVGAGI (reference sequence). The CDR3 sequence is 14 residues long. Trimming removed 6 bases from V and 4 bases from J, with 13 bases in between. The CDR3, as DNA: TGTGCCAGCAGGGCACCAGGGGTGGGAAACACCATATATTTT. Translated: CASRAPGVGNTIYF.

V gene TRBV10-3 combines with J gene TRBJ2-2; weak D call: TRBD2 (5 bases). CDR1 and CDR2 (germline): ENHRY, SYGVKD. Trimming shortened V by 2 bases and J by 1 base, and 11 bases separated the two germline ends. The CDR3 totals 16 residues. The CDR3 here is CAISEVLRVNTGELFF. The CDR3 coding sequence is TGTGCCATCAGTGAGGTCTTGCGGGTGAACACCGGGGAGCTGTTTTTT.

V is TRBV30 and J is TRBJ2-3; D might be TRBD1 (6 bases). CDR3 length: 15 amino acids. CDR1 and CDR2 from the germline V gene are GTSNPN and SVGIG (reference sequence). The ends were cut back, 0 bases at V and 3 bases at J, with 13 bases in the middle. CDR3 region: CAWSVGGVRTDTQYF. The CDR3 region has the DNA TGTGCCTGGAGTGTAGGGGGAGTAAGGACAGATACGCAGTATTTT.

This chain uses TRBV13 with TRBJ1-1; the D gene is possibly TRBD1 (6 bases). The germline V gene encodes CDR1 PRHDT and CDR2 FYEKMQ (reference sequence). CDR3 length: 14 residues. V shed 5 bases and J shed 3 bases, with 13 bases lying between them. This CDR3 is CASSVGAGDTEAFF. CDR3 nucleotide sequence: TGTGCCAGCAGCGTGGGGGCAGGGGACACTGAAGCTTTCTTT.

CDR3 nucleotides: TGTGCCAGCCGCCGGGGGCTAGCGGGAGACCAAGAGACCCAGTACTTC. It is translated as CASRRGLAGDQETQYF. The chain combines TRBV6-6 with TRBJ2-5; 10 bases map to TRBD2. The CDR3 length is 16 residues. Germline V gene data show CDR1 as MNHNY and CDR2 as SVGAGI (reference sequence). Losses at the gene ends were 8 bases for V and 0 bases for J; bases not matched to a gene: 9.

The chain links TRBV5-4 to TRBJ2-3; perhaps TRBD2 as D (6 bases). The CDR3 sequence is 15 residues long. Trimming pared 0 bases from V and 0 bases from J, leaving 8 bases between. Germline-derived CDR1 and CDR2 are SGHNT and YYREEE (reference sequence). This chain's CDR3 is CASSLGGASTDTQYF. The CDR3 nucleotides read TGTGCCAGCAGCTTGGGCGGGGCAAGCACAGATACGCAGTATTTT.

The CDR3 here is CAWSVQAGTENGYTF. CDR3 DNA: TGTGCCTGGAGTGTCCAAGCCGGGACAGAAAATGGCTACACCTTC. This chain uses TRBV30 with TRBJ1-2, with 7 bases that match TRBD1. The germline V gene has CDR1 GTSNPN and CDR2 SVGIG (reference sequence). Trimming cost V 0 bases and J 6 bases; bases outside gene matches: 10. The CDR3 is 15 amino acids.

V is TRBV2 and J is TRBJ1-2; no definite D call. Germline-derived CDR1 and CDR2 are SNHLY and FYNNEI. The V end lost 4 bases, the J end lost 0 bases, and 15 bases lay between the germline ends. The CDR3 is 16 amino acids. The CDR3 here is CASSGRLASPNYGYTF. In DNA, the CDR3 is TGTGCCAGCAGTGGCCGCTTGGCCTCGCCTAACTATGGCTACACCTTC.

This clone has only a few counts. The CDR3 sequence: CASKNARGIGYGYTF. The CDR3 coding sequence is TGTGCCAGCAAAAACGCACGGGGCATCGGCTATGGCTACACCTTC. This chain links TRBV6-5 with TRBJ1-2; a possible D gene is TRBD1 (5 bases). Germline V gene sequence: CDR1 MNHEY, CDR2 SVGAGI. The CDR3 extends over 15 amino acids. The V end lost 7 bases, the J end lost 4 bases, and 19 bases lay between the germline ends.